The 17 T cell receptor beta chains listed next were all sequenced from one sample in a study of cytomegalovirus exposure and HLA in healthy donors. 60 Vbeta and 13 Jbeta primers were used in PCR. Measured with immunoSEQ multiplex PCR; TCRdb has only the in-frame clones, and not every one. The sample contains some 190,000 clones, roughly 83% of which appear only once. The sample comprised PBMCs. Source of these receptors: a woman in her forties or fifties in good health and CMV-seronegative.

This CDR3 is CASSLDRGGSSPLHF. CDR3 DNA sequence: TGTGCCAGCAGCTTAGACAGGGGAGGTTCTTCACCCCTCCACTTT. The genes are TRBV7-2 and TRBJ1-6, with 7 nucleotides matching TRBD1. The trim removed 1 base at V and 9 bases at J, leaving 6 bases unmatched. Germline assignment: CDR1 SGHTA and CDR2 FQGNSA. CDR3 length: 15 residues.

This clone was picked up one time. The chain joins TRBV28 to TRBJ1-1; D is perhaps TRBD1 (5 bases). V dropped 6 bases and J dropped 4 bases, with 15 bases sitting between them. This CDR3 has 14 residues. Germline lookup yields CDR1 MDHEN and CDR2 SYDVKM. The CDR3 protein is CASSLLQASTEAFF. DNA for the CDR3: TGTGCCAGCAGCTTACTACAGGCCAGCACTGAAGCTTTCTTT.

The CDR3, as DNA: TGTGCCAGCAGTGACCCAGGGATGACGGGGACCCAGTACTTC. Residues: CASSDPGMTGTQYF. The chain combines TRBV6-6 with TRBJ2-5; perhaps TRBD1 as D (5 bases). CDR1 MNHNY and CDR2 SVGAGI come from the germline V gene (reference sequence). The CDR3 totals 14 residues. Trimming left V 5 bases short and J 7 bases short, with 17 bases between.

This chain connects TRBV29-1 to TRBJ1-2; 10 nucleotides match TRBD1. CDR3 size: 18 residues. The germline V gene encodes CDR1 SQVTM and CDR2 ANQGSEA. Trimming cost V 6 bases and J 3 bases; bases outside gene matches: 19. CDR3 sequence: CSVGSLGGQGLRDYGYTF. The CDR3 region has the DNA TGCAGCGTAGGGTCACTAGGGGGACAGGGGCTGCGTGACTATGGCTACACCTTC. The whole variable domain, filled in from reference TRBV29-1 and TRBJ1-2, reads SAVISQKPSRDICQRGTSLTIQCQVDSQVTMMFWYRQQPGQSLTLIATANQGSEATYESGFVIDKFPISRPNLTFSTLTVSNMSPEDSSIYLCSVGSLGGQGLRDYGYTFGSGTRLTVV.

The rearrangement uses TRBV7-9 and TRBJ2-3; 9 nucleotides match TRBD1. With V trimmed by 1 base and J by 3 bases, 8 bases remained unmatched. Germline CDR1 and CDR2: SEHNR and FQNEAQ (reference sequence). This CDR3 is built from 17 residues. CDR3 in amino acids: CASSLGSTGGFTDTQYF. In DNA, the CDR3 is TGTGCCAGCAGCTTAGGCTCCACAGGGGGCTTTACAGATACGCAGTATTTT.

This chain joins TRBV28 and TRBJ1-2, with a weak D call TRBD1 (6 bases). V lost 4 bases to trimming and J lost 7 bases, with 16 bases between them. Germline V gives CDR1 MDHEN, CDR2 SYDVKM. CDR3 length: 14 amino acids. The chain's CDR3 is CASSWGEGVFGYTF. The CDR3 coding sequence is TGTGCCAGCAGTTGGGGTGAGGGGGTTTTTGGCTACACCTTC.

The chain uses TRBV9 and TRBJ2-7; TRBD1 might be the D (5 bases). This CDR3 comprises 16 residues. V was shortened by 0 bases and J by 2 bases, with 15 bases between the two germline ends. Per germline, CDR1 SGDLS and CDR2 YYNGEE. CDR3 loop: CASSVGPVQGPYEQYF. The CDR3 nucleotides are TGTGCCAGCAGCGTAGGGCCGGTGCAGGGTCCCTACGAGCAGTACTTC.

J is TRBJ1-2 and V is TRBV6-1; a possible D gene is TRBD1 (5 bases). V lost 7 bases, J lost 7 bases, and 16 bases lay in between. CDR3 length: 13 residues. Germline CDR1 is MNHNS and CDR2 is SASEGT. CDR3 nucleotide sequence: TGTGCCAGCACCCCAGGCGACAGACTTGGCTACACCTTC. Translation gives CASTPGDRLGYTF.

The chain couples TRBV9 to TRBJ2-3, with D unresolved. The CDR3 is 13 residues long. From germline, CDR1 is SGDLS and CDR2 YYNGEE. The V end lost 3 bases, the J end lost 6 bases, and 11 bases lay between the germline ends. CDR3 coding DNA: TGTGCCAGCAGCGCTTCCCCCGGGGATACGCAGTATTTT. Translated: CASSASPGDTQYF. Full variable domain (remainder filled in from reference TRBV9 and TRBJ2-3): DSGVTQTPKHLITATGQRVTLRCSPRSGDLSVYWYQQSLDQGLQFLIQYYNGEERAKGNILERFSAQQFPDLHSELNLSSLELGDSALYFCASSASPGDTQYFGPGTRLTVL.

V usage is TRBV9 and J usage is TRBJ1-1; possibly TRBD1 for D (5 bases). V lost 3 bases and J lost 0, with 6 bases in between. The CDR3 is 13 amino acids. CDR1 is SGDLS, CDR2 YYNGEE, per germline. The DNA of the CDR3 is TGTGCCAGCAGCGCGACAGTGAACACTGAAGCTTTCTTT. This translates into CASSATVNTEAFF.

The chain combines TRBV10-2 with TRBJ2-1, with 10 nucleotides matching TRBD2. The CDR3 extends over 17 amino acids. Germline lookup yields CDR1 WSHSY and CDR2 SAAADI. V lost 3 bases and J lost 4; bases outside the gene matches: 9. In DNA form, the CDR3 reads TGCGCCAGCAGTGATGGCCTAGCGGGAGTTCCATACAATGAGCAGTTCTTC. Translated: CASSDGLAGVPYNEQFF.

This clone was observed a handful of times. The chain links TRBV19 to TRBJ1-3; 7 nucleotides line up with TRBD1. The CDR3 covers 12 residues. Germline V gives CDR1 LNHDA, CDR2 SQIVND (reference sequence). Here the CDR3 DNA reads TGTGGGGGACAGATCCCCGGAAACACCATATATTTT. Encoded protein: CGGQIPGNTIYF. Drawing the rest from reference TRBV19 and TRBJ1-3, the complete variable domain is DGGITQSPKYLFRKEGQNVTLSCEQNLNHDAMYWYRQDPGQGLRLIYYSQIVNDFQKGDIAEGYSVSREKKESFPLTVTSAQKNPTAFYLCGGQIPGNTIYFGEGSWLTVV.

This sequence joins TRBV11-2 and TRBJ2-7; 8 bases align to TRBD1. Germline CDR1 is SGHAT and CDR2 is FQNNGV. Unmatched junction bases numbered 2, after V lost 1 base and J lost 3 bases. The CDR3 runs 14 residues. CDR3 DNA: TGTGCCAGCAGCTTAGGAACAGGGGGCTACGAGCAGTACTTC. Its protein is CASSLGTGGYEQYF. Full variable domain (rest looked up from reference TRBV11-2 and TRBJ2-7): EAGVAQSPRYKIIEKRQSVAFWCNPISGHATLYWYQQILGQGPKLLIQFQNNGVVDDSQLPKDRFSAERLKGVDSTLKIQPAKLEDSAVYLCASSLGTGGYEQYFGPGTRLTVT.

This clone has a handful of counts. This sequence joins TRBV19 and TRBJ1-4; the D gene is possibly TRBD1 (5 bases). CDR1 is LNHDA and CDR2 is SQIVND in the germline V gene (reference sequence). The CDR3 is 16 residues long. Trimming took off 5 bases at V and 7 bases at J, with 20 bases between the two ends. CDR3 residues: CASSGRPGLGGEKLFF. CDR3 DNA: TGTGCCAGTAGTGGCCGCCCGGGACTTGGTGGTGAAAAACTGTTTTTT.

The chain joins TRBV28 to TRBJ1-5; D might be TRBD1 (5 bases). The germline CDR1 and CDR2 sequences are MDHEN and SYDVKM. The CDR3 spans 17 residues. V lost 3 bases, J lost 0 bases, and 15 bases lay in between. CDR3 residues: CASSFVLGPNSNQPQHF. As DNA, the CDR3 is TGTGCCAGCAGTTTCGTGTTGGGGCCGAATAGCAATCAGCCCCAGCATTTT.

J is TRBJ2-7 and V is TRBV2, with 7 bases identical to TRBD1. The CDR3 covers 14 residues. CDR1 is SNHLY and CDR2 is FYNNEI in the germline V gene. Trimming cost V 4 bases and J 4 bases; bases outside gene matches: 7. The CDR3 coding sequence is TGTGCCAGCAGTGTTGGAGACAGGGATTACGAGCAGTACTTC. It codes for CASSVGDRDYEQYF.

The V and J genes are TRBV7-3 and TRBJ2-1; 12 nucleotides line up with TRBD1. Per germline, CDR1 SGHTA and CDR2 FQGTGA. Germline trimming cut 5 bases from V and 7 bases from J; bases unmatched to any gene: 12. The CDR3 extends over 17 amino acids. CDR3 nucleotide sequence: TGTGCCAGCAGCCTAGGGGGCCGGGACAGGGGGCTGAATGAGCAGTTCTTC. Its translation: CASSLGGRDRGLNEQFF.